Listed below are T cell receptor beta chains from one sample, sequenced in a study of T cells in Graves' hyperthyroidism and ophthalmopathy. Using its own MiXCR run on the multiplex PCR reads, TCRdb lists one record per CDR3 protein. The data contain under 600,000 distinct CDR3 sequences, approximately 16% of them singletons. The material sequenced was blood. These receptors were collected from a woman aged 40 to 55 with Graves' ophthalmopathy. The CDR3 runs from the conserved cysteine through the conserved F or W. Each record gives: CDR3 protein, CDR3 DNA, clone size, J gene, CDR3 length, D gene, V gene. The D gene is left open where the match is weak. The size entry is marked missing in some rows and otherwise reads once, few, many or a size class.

CDR3 protein: CSADSSTDTQYF
CDR3 DNA: TGCAGTGCCGACTCCAGCACAGATACGCAGTATTTT
clone size: NA
J gene: TRBJ2-3
CDR3 length: 12
D gene: NA
V gene: TRBV20-1

CDR3 protein: CASSFTVSNQPQHF
CDR3 DNA: TGTGCCAGCAGTTTTACGGTTAGCAATCAGCCCCAGCATTTT
clone size: many
J gene: TRBJ1-5
CDR3 length: 14
D gene: NA
V gene: TRBV12-3/TRBV12-4

CDR3 protein: CSARKGLGSAGTDTQYF
CDR3 DNA: TGCAGTGCTAGGAAGGGACTAGGGTCGGCGGGCACAGATACGCAGTATTTT
clone size: many
J gene: TRBJ2-3
CDR3 length: 17
D gene: TRBD2
V gene: TRBV20-1

CDR3 protein: CASSLRGWATDTQYF
CDR3 DNA: TGTGCCAGCAGTTTGAGAGGGTGGGCCACAGATACGCAGTATTTT
clone size: many
J gene: TRBJ2-3
CDR3 length: 15
D gene: NA
V gene: TRBV12-3/TRBV12-4

CDR3 protein: CSAPNSGRAQETQYF
CDR3 DNA: TGCAGTGCACCGAATAGCGGGAGGGCCCAAGAGACCCAGTACTTC
clone size: many
J gene: TRBJ2-5
CDR3 length: 15
D gene: TRBD2
V gene: TRBV20-1

CDR3 protein: CASSSEMNTGELFF
CDR3 DNA: TGTGCCAGCAGCAGCGAGATGAACACCGGGGAGCTGTTTTTT
clone size: NA
J gene: TRBJ2-2
CDR3 length: 14
D gene: NA
V gene: TRBV6-4

CDR3 protein: CASQQGQGTDTQYF
CDR3 DNA: TGTGCCAGTCAACAGGGGCAAGGCACAGATACGCAGTATTTT
clone size: NA
J gene: TRBJ2-3
CDR3 length: 14
D gene: TRBD1
V gene: TRBV27

CDR3 protein: CASSIELLAGGPNHQETQYF
CDR3 DNA: TGTGCCAGTAGTATAGAACTCCTAGCGGGAGGGCCGAACCACCAAGAGACCCAGTACTTC
clone size: few
J gene: TRBJ2-5
CDR3 length: 20
D gene: TRBD2
V gene: TRBV19

CDR3 protein: CASSLVGGAGELFF
CDR3 DNA: TGTGCCAGCAGCTTGGTTGGGGGGGCCGGGGAGCTGTTTTTT
clone size: many
J gene: TRBJ2-2
CDR3 length: 14
D gene: TRBD2
V gene: TRBV5-5

CDR3 protein: CASGLTQGGRGTGELFF
CDR3 DNA: TGTGCTAGTGGTTTGACACAAGGCGGGAGAGGTACCGGGGAGCTGTTTTTT
clone size: few
J gene: TRBJ2-2
CDR3 length: 17
D gene: TRBD2
V gene: TRBV12-5

CDR3 protein: CASSQLLTSVDEQYF
CDR3 DNA: TGTGCCAGCAGCCAGCTCCTGACTAGCGTCGACGAGCAGTACTTC
clone size: many
J gene: TRBJ2-7
CDR3 length: 15
D gene: TRBD2
V gene: TRBV3-1

CDR3 protein: CASTINPPRGGKGGYTF
CDR3 DNA: TGTGCCAGCACCATTAATCCCCCACGGGGGGGGAAGGGGGGCTACACCTTC
clone size: NA
J gene: TRBJ1-2
CDR3 length: 17
D gene: NA
V gene: TRBV28

CDR3 protein: CASSFEREKYEQYF
CDR3 DNA: TGCGCCAGCAGCTTCGAGCGGGAGAAGTACGAGCAGTACTTC
clone size: many
J gene: TRBJ2-7
CDR3 length: 14
D gene: TRBD2
V gene: TRBV5-1

CDR3 protein: CASSLGLAGASSYNEQFF
CDR3 DNA: TGTGCCAGCAGCTTGGGACTAGCGGGGGCAAGCTCCTACAATGAGCAGTTCTTC
clone size: many
J gene: TRBJ2-1
CDR3 length: 18
D gene: TRBD2
V gene: TRBV11-2

CDR3 protein: CSARGRVDTQYF
CDR3 DNA: TGCAGTGCTAGAGGCAGGGTAGATACGCAGTATTTT
clone size: NA
J gene: TRBJ2-3
CDR3 length: 12
D gene: NA
V gene: TRBV20-1

CDR3 protein: CSARVKGYYYNEQFF
CDR3 DNA: TGCAGTGCTAGAGTGAAGGGTTACTACTACAATGAGCAGTTCTTC
clone size: many
J gene: TRBJ2-1
CDR3 length: 15
D gene: NA
V gene: TRBV20-1

CDR3 protein: CASRKGQGSYEQYF
CDR3 DNA: TGTGCCAGCAGAAAGGGACAGGGCTCCTACGAGCAGTACTTC
clone size: many
J gene: TRBJ2-7
CDR3 length: 14
D gene: TRBD1
V gene: TRBV11-2

CDR3 protein: CASRTSGGPQETQYF
CDR3 DNA: TGTGCCAGCAGGACTAGCGGGGGGCCACAAGAGACCCAGTACTTC
clone size: many
J gene: TRBJ2-5
CDR3 length: 15
D gene: TRBD2
V gene: TRBV7-3

CDR3 protein: CATSRDRTGEQYF
CDR3 DNA: TGTGCCACCAGCAGAGATCGAACAGGCGAGCAGTACTTC
clone size: few
J gene: TRBJ2-7
CDR3 length: 13
D gene: NA
V gene: TRBV15